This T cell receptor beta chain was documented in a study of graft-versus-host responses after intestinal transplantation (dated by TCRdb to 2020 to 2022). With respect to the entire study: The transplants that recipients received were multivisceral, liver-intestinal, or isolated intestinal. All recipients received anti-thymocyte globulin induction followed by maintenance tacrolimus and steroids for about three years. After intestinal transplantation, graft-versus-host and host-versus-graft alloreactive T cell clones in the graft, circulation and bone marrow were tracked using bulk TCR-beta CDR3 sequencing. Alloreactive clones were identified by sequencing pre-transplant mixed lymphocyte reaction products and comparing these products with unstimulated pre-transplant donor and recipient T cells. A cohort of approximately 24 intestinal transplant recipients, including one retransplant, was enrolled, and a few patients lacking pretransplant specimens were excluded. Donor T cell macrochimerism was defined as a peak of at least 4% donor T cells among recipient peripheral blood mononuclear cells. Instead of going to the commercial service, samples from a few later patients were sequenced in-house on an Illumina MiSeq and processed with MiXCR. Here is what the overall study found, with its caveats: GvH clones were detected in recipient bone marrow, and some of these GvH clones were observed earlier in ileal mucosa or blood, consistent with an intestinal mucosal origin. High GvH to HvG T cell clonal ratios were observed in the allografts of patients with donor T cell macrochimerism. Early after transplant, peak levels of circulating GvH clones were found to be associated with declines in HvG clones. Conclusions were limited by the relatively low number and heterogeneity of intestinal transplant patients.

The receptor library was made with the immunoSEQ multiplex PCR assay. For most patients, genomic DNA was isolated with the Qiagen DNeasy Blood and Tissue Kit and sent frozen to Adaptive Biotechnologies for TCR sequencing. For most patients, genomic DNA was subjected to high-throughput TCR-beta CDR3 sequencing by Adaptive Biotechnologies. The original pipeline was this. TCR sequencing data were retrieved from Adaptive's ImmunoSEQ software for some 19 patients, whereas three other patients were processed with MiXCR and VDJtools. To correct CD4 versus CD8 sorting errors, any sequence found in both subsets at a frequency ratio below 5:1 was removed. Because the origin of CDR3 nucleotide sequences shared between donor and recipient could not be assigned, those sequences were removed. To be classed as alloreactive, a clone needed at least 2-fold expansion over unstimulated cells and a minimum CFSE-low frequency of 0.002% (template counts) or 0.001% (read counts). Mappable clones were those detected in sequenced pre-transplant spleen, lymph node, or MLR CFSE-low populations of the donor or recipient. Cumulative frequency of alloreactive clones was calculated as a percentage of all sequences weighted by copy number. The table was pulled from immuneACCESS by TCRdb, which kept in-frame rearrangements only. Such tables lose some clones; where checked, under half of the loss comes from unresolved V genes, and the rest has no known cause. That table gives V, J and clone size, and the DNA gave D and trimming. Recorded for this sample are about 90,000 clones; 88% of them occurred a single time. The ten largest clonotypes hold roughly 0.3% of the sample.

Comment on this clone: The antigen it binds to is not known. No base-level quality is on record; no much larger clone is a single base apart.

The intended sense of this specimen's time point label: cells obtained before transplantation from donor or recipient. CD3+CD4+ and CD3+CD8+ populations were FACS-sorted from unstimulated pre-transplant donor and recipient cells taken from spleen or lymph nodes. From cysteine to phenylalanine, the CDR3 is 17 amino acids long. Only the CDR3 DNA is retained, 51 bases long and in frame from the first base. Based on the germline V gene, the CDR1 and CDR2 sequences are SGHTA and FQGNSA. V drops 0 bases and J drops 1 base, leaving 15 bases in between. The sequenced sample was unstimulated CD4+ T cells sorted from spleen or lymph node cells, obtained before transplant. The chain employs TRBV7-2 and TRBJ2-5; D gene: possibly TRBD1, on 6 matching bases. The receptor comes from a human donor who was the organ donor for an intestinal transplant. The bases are TGTGCCAGCAGCTTAGCGCCAGGGGTGGGGGCCCAAGAGACCCAGTACTTC. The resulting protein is CASSLAPGVGAQETQYF.